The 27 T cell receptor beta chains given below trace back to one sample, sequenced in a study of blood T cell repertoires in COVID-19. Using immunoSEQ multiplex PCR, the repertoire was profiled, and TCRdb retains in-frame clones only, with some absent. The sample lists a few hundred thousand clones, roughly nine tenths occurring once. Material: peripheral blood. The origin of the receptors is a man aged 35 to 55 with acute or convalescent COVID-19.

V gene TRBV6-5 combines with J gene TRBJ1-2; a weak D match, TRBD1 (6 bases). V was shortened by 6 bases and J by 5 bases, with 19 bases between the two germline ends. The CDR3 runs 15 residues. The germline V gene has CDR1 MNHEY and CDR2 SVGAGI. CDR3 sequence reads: CASSSLLQGQYGYTF. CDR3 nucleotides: TGTGCCAGCAGCTCCCTTTTACAGGGCCAATATGGCTACACCTTC.

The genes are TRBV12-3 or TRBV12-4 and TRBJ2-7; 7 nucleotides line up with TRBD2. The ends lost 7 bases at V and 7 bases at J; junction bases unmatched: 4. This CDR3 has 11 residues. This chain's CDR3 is CASTLGGEQYF. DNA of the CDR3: TGTGCCAGCACCTTGGGGGGGGAGCAGTACTTC.

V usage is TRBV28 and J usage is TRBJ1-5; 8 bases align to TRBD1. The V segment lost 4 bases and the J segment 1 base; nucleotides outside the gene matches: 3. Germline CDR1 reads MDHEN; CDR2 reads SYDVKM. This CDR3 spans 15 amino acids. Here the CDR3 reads CASSSGGGSNQPQHF. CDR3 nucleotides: TGTGCCAGCAGTTCAGGGGGCGGGAGCAATCAGCCCCAGCATTTT.

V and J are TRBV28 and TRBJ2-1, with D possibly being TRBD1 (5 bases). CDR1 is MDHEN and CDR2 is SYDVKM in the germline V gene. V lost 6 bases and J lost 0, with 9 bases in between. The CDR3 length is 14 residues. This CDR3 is CASRPGSSYNEQFF. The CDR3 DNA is TGTGCCAGCAGACCAGGGTCCTCCTACAATGAGCAGTTCTTC.

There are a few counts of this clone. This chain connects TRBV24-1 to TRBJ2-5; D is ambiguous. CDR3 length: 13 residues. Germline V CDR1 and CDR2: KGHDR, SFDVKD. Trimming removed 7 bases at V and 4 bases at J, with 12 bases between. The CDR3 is CATRATVGETQYF. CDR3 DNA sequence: TGTGCCACCAGAGCTACCGTCGGAGAGACCCAGTACTTC.

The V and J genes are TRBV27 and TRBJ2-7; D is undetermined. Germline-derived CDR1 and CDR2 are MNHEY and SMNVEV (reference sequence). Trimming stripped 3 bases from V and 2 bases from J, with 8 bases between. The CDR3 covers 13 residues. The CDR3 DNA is TGTGCCAGCAGTTTTTCAAGCACCTACGAGCAGTACTTC. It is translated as CASSFSSTYEQYF.

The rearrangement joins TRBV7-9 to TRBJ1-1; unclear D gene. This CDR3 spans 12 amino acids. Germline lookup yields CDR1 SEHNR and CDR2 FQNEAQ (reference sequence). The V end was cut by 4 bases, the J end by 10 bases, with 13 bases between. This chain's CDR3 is CASSSTRSVAFF. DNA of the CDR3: TGTGCCAGCAGCTCCACAAGATCCGTAGCTTTCTTT.

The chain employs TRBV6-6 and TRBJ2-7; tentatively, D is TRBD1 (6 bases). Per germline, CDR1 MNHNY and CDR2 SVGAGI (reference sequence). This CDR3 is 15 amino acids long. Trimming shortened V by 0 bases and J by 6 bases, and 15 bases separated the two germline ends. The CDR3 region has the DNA TGTGCCAGCAGTTACTCCCGAGGGGGAAGGGGCGAGCAGTACTTC. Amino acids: CASSYSRGGRGEQYF.

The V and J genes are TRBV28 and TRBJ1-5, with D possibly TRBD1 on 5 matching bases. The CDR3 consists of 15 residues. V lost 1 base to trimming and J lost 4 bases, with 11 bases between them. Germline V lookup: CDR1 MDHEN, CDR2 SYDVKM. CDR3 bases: TGTGCCAGCAGTTTATTCGGGACTAAGAATCAGCCCCAGCATTTT. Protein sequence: CASSLFGTKNQPQHF.

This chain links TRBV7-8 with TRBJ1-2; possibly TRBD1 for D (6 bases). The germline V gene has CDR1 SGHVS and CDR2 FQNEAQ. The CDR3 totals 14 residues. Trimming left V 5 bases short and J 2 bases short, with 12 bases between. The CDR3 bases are TGTGCCAGCAGCCTCAGGGGAGGGAACTATGGCTACACCTTC. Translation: CASSLRGGNYGYTF.

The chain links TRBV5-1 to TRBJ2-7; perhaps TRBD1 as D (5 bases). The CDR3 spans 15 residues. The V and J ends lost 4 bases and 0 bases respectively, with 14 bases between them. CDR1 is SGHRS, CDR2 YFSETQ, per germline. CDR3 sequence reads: CASSPETVDSYEQYF. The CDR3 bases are TGCGCCAGCAGCCCCGAGACAGTAGACTCCTACGAGCAGTACTTC.

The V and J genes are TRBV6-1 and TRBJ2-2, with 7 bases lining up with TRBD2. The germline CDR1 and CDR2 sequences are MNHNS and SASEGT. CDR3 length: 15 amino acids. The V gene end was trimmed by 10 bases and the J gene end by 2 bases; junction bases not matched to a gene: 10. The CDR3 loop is CATPREEDNTGELFF. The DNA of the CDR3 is TGTGCCACCCCCCGGGAGGAAGACAACACCGGGGAGCTGTTTTTT.

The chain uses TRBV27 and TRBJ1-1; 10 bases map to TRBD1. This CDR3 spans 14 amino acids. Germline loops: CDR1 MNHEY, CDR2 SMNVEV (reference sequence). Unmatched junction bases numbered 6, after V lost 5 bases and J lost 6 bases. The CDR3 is CASSGTGVIAEAFF. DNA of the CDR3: TGTGCCAGCAGTGGGACAGGGGTTATTGCTGAAGCTTTCTTT.

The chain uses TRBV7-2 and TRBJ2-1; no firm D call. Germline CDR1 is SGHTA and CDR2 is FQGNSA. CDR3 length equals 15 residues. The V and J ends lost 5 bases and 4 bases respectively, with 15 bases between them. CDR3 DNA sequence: TGTGCCAGCAGCCCCTTCGTTGCGTCTTACAATGAGCAGTTCTTC. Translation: CASSPFVASYNEQFF.

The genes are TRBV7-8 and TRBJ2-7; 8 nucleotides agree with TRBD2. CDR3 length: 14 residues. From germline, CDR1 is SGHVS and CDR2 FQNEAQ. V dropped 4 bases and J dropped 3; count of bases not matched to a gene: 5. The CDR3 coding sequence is TGTGCCAGCAGCTCGAAGCGGGGGATCTACGAGCAGTACTTC. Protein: CASSSKRGIYEQYF.

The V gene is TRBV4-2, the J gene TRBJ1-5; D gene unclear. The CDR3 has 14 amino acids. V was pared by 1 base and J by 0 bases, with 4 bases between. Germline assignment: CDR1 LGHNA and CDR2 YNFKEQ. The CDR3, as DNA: TGTGCCAGCAGCCAAGCCGGTAGCAATCAGCCCCAGCATTTT. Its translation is CASSQAGSNQPQHF.

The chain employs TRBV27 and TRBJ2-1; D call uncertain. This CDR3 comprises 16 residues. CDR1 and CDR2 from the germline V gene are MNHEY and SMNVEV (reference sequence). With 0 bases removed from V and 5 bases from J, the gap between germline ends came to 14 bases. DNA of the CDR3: TGTGCCAGCAGTTTATCGAGAGGTATTTCACACAATGAGCAGTTCTTC. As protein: CASSLSRGISHNEQFF.

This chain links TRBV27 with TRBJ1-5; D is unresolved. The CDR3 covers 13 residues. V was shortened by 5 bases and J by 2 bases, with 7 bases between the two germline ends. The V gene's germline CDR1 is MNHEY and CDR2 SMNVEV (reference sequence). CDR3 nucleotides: TGTGCCAGCAGTCCCTACGGCAATCAGCCCCAGCATTTT. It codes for CASSPYGNQPQHF.

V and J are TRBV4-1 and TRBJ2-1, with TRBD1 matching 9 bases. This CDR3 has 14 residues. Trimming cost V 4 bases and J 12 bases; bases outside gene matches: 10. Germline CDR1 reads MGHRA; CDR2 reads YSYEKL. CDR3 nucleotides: TGCGCCAGCAGCCCGCCCCGGGACAGGGATCGGCAGTTCTTC. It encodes CASSPPRDRDRQFF.

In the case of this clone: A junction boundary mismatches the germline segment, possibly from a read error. The CDR3 DNA reads as TGTGCCATCAGCGATCCGGGATCCTCTAATTCACCCCTCCACTTT. It is translated as CAISDPGSSNSPLHF. The V and J genes are TRBV10-3 and TRBJ1-6; D is unresolved. CDR1 is ENHRY, CDR2 SYGVKD, per germline. The CDR3 loop spans 15 amino acids.

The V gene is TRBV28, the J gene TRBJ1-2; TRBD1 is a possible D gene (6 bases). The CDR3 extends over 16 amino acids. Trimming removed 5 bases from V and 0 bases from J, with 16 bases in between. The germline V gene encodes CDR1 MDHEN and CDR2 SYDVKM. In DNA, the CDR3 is TGTGCCAGCAGTGAATTACCTCAGGGGACTAACTATGGCTACACCTTC. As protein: CASSELPQGTNYGYTF.

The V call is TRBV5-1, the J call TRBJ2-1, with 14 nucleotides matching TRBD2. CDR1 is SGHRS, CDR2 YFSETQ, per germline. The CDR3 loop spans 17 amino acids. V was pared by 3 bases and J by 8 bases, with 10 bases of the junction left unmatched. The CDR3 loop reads CASSYLTSGRGDDEQFF. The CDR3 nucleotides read TGCGCCAGCAGCTACTTGACTAGCGGGAGGGGGGACGATGAGCAGTTCTTC.

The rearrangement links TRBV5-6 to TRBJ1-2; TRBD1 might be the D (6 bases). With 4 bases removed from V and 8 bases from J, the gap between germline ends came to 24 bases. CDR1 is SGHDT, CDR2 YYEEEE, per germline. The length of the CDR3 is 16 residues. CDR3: CASSPQWGHRGLGYTF. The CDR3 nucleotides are TGTGCCAGCAGCCCCCAGTGGGGACATAGGGGCCTGGGCTACACCTTC.

The CDR3 DNA follows: TGTGCCAGCAGCTTAGCACAGGGGTCCCTCTACGAGCAGTACTTC. Its translation is CASSLAQGSLYEQYF. The chain recombines TRBV7-9 with TRBJ2-7, with 7 bases aligning to TRBD1. CDR1 and CDR2 from the germline V gene are SEHNR and FQNEAQ (reference sequence). The CDR3 has 15 residues. Trimming took 0 bases from V and 3 from J; bases not matched to a gene: 5.

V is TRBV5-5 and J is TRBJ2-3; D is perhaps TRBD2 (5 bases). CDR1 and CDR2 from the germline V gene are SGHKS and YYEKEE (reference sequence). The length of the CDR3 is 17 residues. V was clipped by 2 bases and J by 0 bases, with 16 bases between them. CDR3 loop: CASSFGRGGWSTDTQYF. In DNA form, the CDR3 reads TGTGCCAGCAGCTTCGGCCGGGGTGGGTGGAGCACAGATACGCAGTATTTT. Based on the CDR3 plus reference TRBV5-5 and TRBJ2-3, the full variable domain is DAGVTQSPTHLIKTRGQQVTLRCSPISGHKSVSWYQQVLGQGPQFIFQYYEKEERGRGNFPDRFSARQFPNYSSELNVNALLLGDSALYLCASSFGRGGWSTDTQYFGPGTRLTVL.

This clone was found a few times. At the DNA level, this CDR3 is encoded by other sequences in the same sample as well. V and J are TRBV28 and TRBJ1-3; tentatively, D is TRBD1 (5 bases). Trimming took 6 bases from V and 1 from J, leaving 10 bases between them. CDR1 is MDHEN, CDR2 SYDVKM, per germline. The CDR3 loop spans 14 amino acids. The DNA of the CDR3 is TGTGCCAGCAGCTTACGGGGGTCTGGAAACACCATATATTTT. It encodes CASSLRGSGNTIYF. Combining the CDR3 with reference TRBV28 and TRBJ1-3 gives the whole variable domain DVKVTQSSRYLVKRTGEKVFLECVQDMDHENMFWYRQDPGLGLRLIYFSYDVKMKEKGDIPEGYSVSREKKERFSLILESASTNQTSMYLCASSLRGSGNTIYFGEGSWLTVV.

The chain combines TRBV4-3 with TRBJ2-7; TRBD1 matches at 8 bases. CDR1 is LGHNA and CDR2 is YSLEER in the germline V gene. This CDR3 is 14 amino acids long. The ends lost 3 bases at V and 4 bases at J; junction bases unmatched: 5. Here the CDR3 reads CASSHRQGAYEQYF. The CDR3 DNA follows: TGCGCCAGCAGCCATCGGCAGGGGGCTTACGAGCAGTACTTC.